This TCR beta chain comes out of a study of T cell responses to AZD1222 COVID-19 vaccine. Sequenced by immunoSEQ multiplex PCR; TCRdb stores in-frame clones only, minus some. The sample gives some 50,000 clones, around 85% of which show up once; over 15% is in the top ten. Overall study findings and caveats: Researchers report vaccine-associated CD4 TCRs spanning spike, with dominance at 160-218 and 743-854. Donors were largely white British and mainly female; clonal diversity was possibly underestimated. Only after the peak T cell response were repertoires sampled.

The ends lost 6 bases at V and 5 bases at J; junction bases unmatched: 12. The V gene's germline CDR1 is SGHTA and CDR2 FQGTGA. The CDR3 has 16 residues. For this clone: Its antigen is not identified.

The material sequenced was peripheral blood, taken on day 0 of AZD1222 vaccination. V usage is TRBV7-3 and J usage is TRBJ2-3; 9 bases align to TRBD2. The TCR originated in an adult in good health. CDR3 nucleotides: TGTGCCAGCAGTCCGGGACTAGCCGGAATCAAAGATACGCAGTATTTT. It translates to CASSPGLAGIKDTQYF. The full variable domain, rest sourced from reference TRBV7-3 and TRBJ2-3, is GAGVSQTPSNKVTEKGKYVELRCDPISGHTALYWYRQSLGQGPEFLIYFQGTGAADDSGLPNDRFFAVRPEGSVSTLKIQRTERGDSAVYLCASSPGLAGIKDTQYFGPGTRLTVL.